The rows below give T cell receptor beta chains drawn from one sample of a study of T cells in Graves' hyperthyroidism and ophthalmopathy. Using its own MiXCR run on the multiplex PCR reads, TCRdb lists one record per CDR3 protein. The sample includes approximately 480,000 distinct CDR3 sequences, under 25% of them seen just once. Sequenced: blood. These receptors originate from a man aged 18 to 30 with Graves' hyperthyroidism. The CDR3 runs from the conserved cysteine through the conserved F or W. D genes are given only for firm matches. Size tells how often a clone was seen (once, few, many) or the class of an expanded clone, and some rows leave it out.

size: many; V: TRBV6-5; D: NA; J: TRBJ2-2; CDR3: CASSSPRGRSTGELFF; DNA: TGTGCCAGCAGTTCCCCGAGGGGGAGGAGTACCGGGGAGCTGTTTTTT
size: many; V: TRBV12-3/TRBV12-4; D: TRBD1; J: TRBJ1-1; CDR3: CASSQGGGNTEVFF; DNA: TGTGCCAGCAGCCAGGGGGGAGGGAACACTGAAGTTTTCTTT
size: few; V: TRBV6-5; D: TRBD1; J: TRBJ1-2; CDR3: CASSWDRRANYGYTF; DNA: TGTGCCAGCAGTTGGGACAGGCGGGCTAACTATGGCTACACCTTC
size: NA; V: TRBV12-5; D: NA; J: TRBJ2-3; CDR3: CASGPPTDTQYF; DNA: TGTGCTAGTGGGCCCCCCACAGATACGCAGTATTTT
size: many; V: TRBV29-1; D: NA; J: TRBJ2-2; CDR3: CSVPDRNTGELFF; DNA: TGCAGCGTTCCAGACAGAAACACCGGGGAGCTGTTTTTT
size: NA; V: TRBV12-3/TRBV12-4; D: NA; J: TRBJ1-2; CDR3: CASRQEVTGNSGYTF; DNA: TGTGCCAGCAGGCAAGAGGTTACAGGGAACTCTGGCTACACCTTC
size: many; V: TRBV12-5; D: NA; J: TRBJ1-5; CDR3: CASGWKRGFQPQHF; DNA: TGTGCTAGTGGTTGGAAAAGGGGGTTTCAGCCCCAGCATTTT
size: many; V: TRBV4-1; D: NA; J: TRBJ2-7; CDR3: CASSQDSGDISYEQYF; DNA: TGCGCCAGCAGCCAAGATTCAGGGGACATCTCCTACGAGCAGTACTTC
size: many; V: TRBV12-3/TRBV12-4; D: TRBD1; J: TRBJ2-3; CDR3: CASSPGTGGTTDTQYF; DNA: TGTGCCAGCAGCCCTGGGACAGGGGGAACCACAGATACGCAGTATTTT
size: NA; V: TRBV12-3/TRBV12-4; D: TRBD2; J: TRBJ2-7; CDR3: CASSFAGGVEYEQYF; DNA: TGTGCCAGCAGTTTCGCGGGAGGGGTTGAGTACGAGCAGTACTTC
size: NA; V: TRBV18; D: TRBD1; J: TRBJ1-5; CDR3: CASSPVGTAVNQPQHF; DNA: TGTGCCAGCTCACCAGTCGGGACAGCCGTTAATCAGCCCCAGCATTTT
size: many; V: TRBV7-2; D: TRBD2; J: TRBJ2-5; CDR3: CASSLGLAGKKDETQYF; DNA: TGTGCCAGCAGCTTAGGGCTAGCGGGGAAAAAAGATGAGACCCAGTACTTC
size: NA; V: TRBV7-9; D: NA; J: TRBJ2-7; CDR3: CASSSGRFHLYEQYF; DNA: TGTGCCAGCAGCTCCGGACGGTTTCACCTCTACGAGCAGTACTTC
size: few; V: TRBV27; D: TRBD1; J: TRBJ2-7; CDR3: CASSLSYRGSYEQYF; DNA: TGTGCCAGCAGTTTATCATACAGGGGATCCTACGAGCAGTACTTC
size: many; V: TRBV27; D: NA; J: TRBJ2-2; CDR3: CASSHGAGELFF; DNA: TGTGCCAGCAGCCATGGGGCCGGGGAGCTGTTTTTT
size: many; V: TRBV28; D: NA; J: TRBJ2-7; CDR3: CASSWAGTGVYEQYF; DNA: TGTGCCAGCAGTTGGGCTGGGACGGGCGTCTACGAGCAGTACTTC
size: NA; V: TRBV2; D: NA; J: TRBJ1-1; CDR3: CASRKTEGFPDTEAFF; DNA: TGTGCCAGCAGGAAGACAGAAGGCTTCCCGGACACTGAAGCTTTCTTT
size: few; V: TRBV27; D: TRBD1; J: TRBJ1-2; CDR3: CASSMTGGLGGYTF; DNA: TGTGCCAGCAGTATGACAGGGGGCCTTGGTGGCTACACCTTC
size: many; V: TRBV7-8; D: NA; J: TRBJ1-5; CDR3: CASSNSHSNQPQHF; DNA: TGTGCCAGCAGCAACAGCCATAGCAATCAGCCCCAGCATTTT
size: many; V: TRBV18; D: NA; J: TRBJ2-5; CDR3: CASSRDPQETQYF; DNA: TGTGCCAGCTCACGGGACCCCCAAGAGACCCAGTACTTC
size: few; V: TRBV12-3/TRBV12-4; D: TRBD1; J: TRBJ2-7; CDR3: CASSLDRGYERYF; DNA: TGTGCCAGCAGTTTGGACAGGGGCTACGAGCGGTACTTC
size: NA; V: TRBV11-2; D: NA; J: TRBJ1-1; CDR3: CASSPYVFAGRDTEAFF; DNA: TGTGCCAGCAGCCCCTACGTTTTCGCGGGGAGGGACACTGAAGCTTTCTTT
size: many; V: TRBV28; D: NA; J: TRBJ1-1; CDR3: CASSLRFPQNTEAFF; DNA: TGTGCCAGCAGTTTACGGTTCCCGCAGAACACTGAAGCTTTCTTT
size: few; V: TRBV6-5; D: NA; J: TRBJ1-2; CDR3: CASSYGGVAHYGYTF; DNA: TGTGCCAGCAGTTACGGGGGAGTCGCGCACTATGGTTACACCTTC
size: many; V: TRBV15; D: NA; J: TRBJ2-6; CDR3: CATSPHHSGANVLTF; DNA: TGTGCCACCAGCCCACATCACTCTGGGGCCAACGTCCTGACTTTC
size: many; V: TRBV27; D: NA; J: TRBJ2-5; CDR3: CASSLSRLDETQYF; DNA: TGTGCCAGCAGTTTATCAAGACTAGATGAGACCCAGTACTTC
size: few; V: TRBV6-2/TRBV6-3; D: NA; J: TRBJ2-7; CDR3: CASSYRVESYEQYF; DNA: TGTGCCAGCAGTTACAGGGTTGAATCCTACGAGCAGTACTTC
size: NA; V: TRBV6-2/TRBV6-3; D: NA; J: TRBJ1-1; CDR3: CASSTGLSVTNTEAFF; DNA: TGTGCCAGCAGTACCGGATTGAGTGTTACGAACACTGAAGCTTTCTTT
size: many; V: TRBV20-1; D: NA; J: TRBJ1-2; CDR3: CSAKPDAFYGYAF; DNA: TGCAGTGCTAAACCTGACGCCTTCTATGGCTACGCCTTC
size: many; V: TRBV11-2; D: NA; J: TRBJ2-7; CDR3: CASSLDPARERYEQYF; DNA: TGTGCCAGCAGCTTAGATCCGGCCAGGGAGCGCTACGAGCAGTACTTC
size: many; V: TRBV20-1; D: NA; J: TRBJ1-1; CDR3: CSAGSRSAEAFF; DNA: TGCAGTGCTGGTTCACGGAGCGCTGAAGCTTTCTTT
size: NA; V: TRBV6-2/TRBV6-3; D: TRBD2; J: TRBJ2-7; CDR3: CASSRSGINEQYF; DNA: TGTGCCAGCAGCAGAAGCGGGATCAACGAGCAGTACTTC
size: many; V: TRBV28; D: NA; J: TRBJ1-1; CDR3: CASMWALNTEAFF; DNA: TGTGCCAGCATGTGGGCTTTGAACACTGAAGCTTTCTTT
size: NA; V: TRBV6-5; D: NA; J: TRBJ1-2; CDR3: CASSYSRGWNGYTF; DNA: TGTGCCAGCAGTTACTCGCGGGGTTGGAATGGCTACACCTTC
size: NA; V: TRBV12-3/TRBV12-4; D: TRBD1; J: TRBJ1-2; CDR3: CASSSSSAGQGPEGYTF; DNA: TGTGCCAGCAGTTCGTCCTCCGCGGGACAGGGGCCCGAGGGCTACACCTTC